The entry below describes one TCR beta chain. The antigen remains undetermined. Libraries of TRB cDNA were made by 5' RACE and carried UMIs. For each CDR3 protein, TCRdb gives one entry from its re-call of the 5' RACE reads, without DNA. Reported are about 45,000 distinct CDR3 sequences; the ten largest clones contain over 8.5%. The germline gives CDR1 SQVTM, CDR2 ANQGSEA. The length of the CDR3 is 15 residues. The record originates from a study of CXCR3-negative and CXCR3-positive naive CD8 T cells. Study in general: A total of 120 million to 150 million TRB reads was generated, with about 1.5 +/- 0.3 million per library.

Each CD8+ T cell subset was flow-sorted in triplicate. Every sort contained around 310,000 cells. Study-level findings and limits: Memory cells differed in TRBV-TRBJ usage, but naive CXCR3-negative and CXCR3-positive cells had similar usage.

Sequencing input: memory CD8+ T cells from blood. The V gene is TRBV29-1, the J gene TRBJ2-2; absent DNA, TCRdb's TRBD2 call cannot be checked. The receptor comes from a human donor in good health. Some clones in this sample may be carry-over from other donors' samples. The CDR3 loop reads CSVEGGLGATGELFF.